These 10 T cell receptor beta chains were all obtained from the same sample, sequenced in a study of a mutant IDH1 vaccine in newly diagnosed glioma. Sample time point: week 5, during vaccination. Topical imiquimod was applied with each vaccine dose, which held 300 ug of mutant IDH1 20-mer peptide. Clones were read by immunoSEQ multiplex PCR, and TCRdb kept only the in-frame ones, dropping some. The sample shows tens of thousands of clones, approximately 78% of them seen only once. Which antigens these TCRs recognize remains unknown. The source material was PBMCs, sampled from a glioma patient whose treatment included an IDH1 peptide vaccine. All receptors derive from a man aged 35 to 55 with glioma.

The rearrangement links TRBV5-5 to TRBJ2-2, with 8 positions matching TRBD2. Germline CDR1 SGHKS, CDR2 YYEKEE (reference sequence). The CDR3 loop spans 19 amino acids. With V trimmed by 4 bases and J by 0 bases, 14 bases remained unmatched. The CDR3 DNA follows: TGTGCCAGCAGCCTCCCCCGGGGGGGCTCTCCCTCGAACACCGGGGAGCTGTTTTTT. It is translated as CASSLPRGGSPSNTGELFF. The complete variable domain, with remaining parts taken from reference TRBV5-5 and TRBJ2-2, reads DAGVTQSPTHLIKTRGQQVTLRCSPISGHKSVSWYQQVLGQGPQFIFQYYEKEERGRGNFPDRFSARQFPNYSSELNVNALLLGDSALYLCASSLPRGGSPSNTGELFFGEGSRLTVL.

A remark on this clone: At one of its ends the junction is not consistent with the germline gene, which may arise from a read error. DNA of the CDR3: TGTGCCAGCAGCTTAGTGCTAGCGGGGGGGCTGCTGAACTTC. It translates to CASSLVLAGGLLNF. The V call is TRBV7-9, the J call TRBJ2-4; 12 positions agree with TRBD2. CDR1 and CDR2 from the germline V gene are SEHNR and FQNEAQ (reference sequence). The CDR3 loop spans 14 amino acids.

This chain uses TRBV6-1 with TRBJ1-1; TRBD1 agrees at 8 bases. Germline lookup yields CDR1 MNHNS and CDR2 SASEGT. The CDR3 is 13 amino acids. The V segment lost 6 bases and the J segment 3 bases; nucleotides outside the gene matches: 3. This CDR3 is CASSLTGDTEAFF. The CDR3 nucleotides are TGTGCCAGCAGCTTGACAGGGGACACTGAAGCTTTCTTT.

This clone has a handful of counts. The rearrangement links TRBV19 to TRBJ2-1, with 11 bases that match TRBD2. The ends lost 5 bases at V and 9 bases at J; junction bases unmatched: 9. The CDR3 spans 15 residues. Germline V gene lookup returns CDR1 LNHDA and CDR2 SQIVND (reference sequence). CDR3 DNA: TGTGCCAGTAGTCCCTTAGCGGGGGGGCGGGTTGAGCAGTTCTTC. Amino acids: CASSPLAGGRVEQFF.

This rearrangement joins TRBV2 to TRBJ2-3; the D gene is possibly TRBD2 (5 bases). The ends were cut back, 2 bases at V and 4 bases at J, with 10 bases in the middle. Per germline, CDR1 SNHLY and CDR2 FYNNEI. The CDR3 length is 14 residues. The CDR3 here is CASSELSSSDTQYF. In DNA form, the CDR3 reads TGTGCCAGCAGTGAACTATCTAGCTCAGATACGCAGTATTTT.

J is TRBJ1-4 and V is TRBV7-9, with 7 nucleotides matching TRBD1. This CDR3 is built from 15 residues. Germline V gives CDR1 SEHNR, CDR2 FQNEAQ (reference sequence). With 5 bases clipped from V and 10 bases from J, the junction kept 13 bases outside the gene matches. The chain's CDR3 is CASSVTRTGFVKLFF. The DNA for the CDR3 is TGTGCCAGCAGCGTAACCCGGACAGGTTTTGTAAAACTGTTTTTT.

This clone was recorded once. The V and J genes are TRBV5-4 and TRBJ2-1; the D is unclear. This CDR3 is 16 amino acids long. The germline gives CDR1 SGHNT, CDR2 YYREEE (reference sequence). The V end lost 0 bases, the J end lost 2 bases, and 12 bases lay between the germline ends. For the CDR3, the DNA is TGTGCCAGCAGCTTGGGGGCCGATGGGGCCTACAATGAGCAGTTCTTC. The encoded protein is CASSLGADGAYNEQFF.

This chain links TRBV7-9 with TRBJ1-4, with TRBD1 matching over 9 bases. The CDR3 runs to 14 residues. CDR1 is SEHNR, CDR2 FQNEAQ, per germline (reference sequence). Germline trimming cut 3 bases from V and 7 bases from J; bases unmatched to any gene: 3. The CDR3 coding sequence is TGTGCCAGCAGCTTGGACAGGGGTTCTGAAAAACTGTTTTTT. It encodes CASSLDRGSEKLFF.

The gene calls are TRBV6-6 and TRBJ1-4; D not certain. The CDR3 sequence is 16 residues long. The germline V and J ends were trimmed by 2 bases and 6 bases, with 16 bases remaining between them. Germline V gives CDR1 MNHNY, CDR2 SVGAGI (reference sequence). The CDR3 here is CASSYTDGTGHEKLFF. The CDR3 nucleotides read TGTGCCAGCAGTTACACAGACGGCACCGGCCATGAAAAACTGTTTTTT.

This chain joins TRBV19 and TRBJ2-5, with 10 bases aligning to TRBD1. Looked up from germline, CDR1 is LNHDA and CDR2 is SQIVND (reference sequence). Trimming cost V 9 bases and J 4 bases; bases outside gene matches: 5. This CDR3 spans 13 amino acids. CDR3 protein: CASARTGGETQYF. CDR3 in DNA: TGTGCCAGCGCGAGGACAGGGGGAGAGACCCAGTACTTC.